This note documents a single TCR beta chain sequence. The antigen remains undetermined. This record comes from a study of OX40 agonist ivuxolimab in advanced cancers. Study-wide background: The patients received ivuxolimab by intravenous route every 2 weeks at 0.01 to 10 mg/kg.

Sequenced by immunoSEQ multiplex PCR; TCRdb stores in-frame clones only, minus some. The sample has about 73,000 clones; approximately 90% are singletons. Study outcomes and limitations: Averaging showed that CD8+ T cells had more expanded clones than CD4+ did.

Sequenced material: CD4+ or CD8+ T cells sorted from blood, taken in a trial of the OX40 agonist ivuxolimab. The origin of this receptor is an adult with an advanced solid tumor such as melanoma, head and neck, liver or kidney cancer.

CDR3 sequence: CASSARLAGDSYNEQFF. The CDR3, as DNA: TGTGCCAGCAGCGCCAGACTAGCGGGGGATTCCTACAATGAGCAGTTCTTC. The chain combines TRBV13 with TRBJ2-1; 12 bases map to TRBD2. This CDR3 is 17 amino acids long. The J segment lost 1 base and the V segment lost 5 bases, leaving 6 bases of the junction unmatched. Germline V gene lookup returns CDR1 PRHDT and CDR2 FYEKMQ (reference sequence).